These T cell receptor beta chains were read from a single sample in a study of T cells in Graves' hyperthyroidism and ophthalmopathy. MiXCR was run by TCRdb on the multiplex PCR reads, yielding one entry per CDR3 protein. The table has 500,000 to 800,000 distinct CDR3 sequences, around 15% seen once. Sequenced: blood. These receptors came from a woman in her fifties or sixties with Graves' ophthalmopathy. CDR3s include the opening cysteine and the closing phenylalanine or tryptophan. The D gene is left open where the match is weak. The size of a clone is reported for some rows only, either as once, few or many, or as a class for expanded clones.

D gene | J gene | V gene | clone size | CDR3 protein | CDR3 DNA
TRBD2 | TRBJ2-3 | TRBV11-2 | many | CASSLTSGRIDTQYF | TGTGCCAGCAGCTTAACTAGCGGGAGAATAGATACGCAGTATTTT
TRBD2 | TRBJ2-5 | TRBV27 | many | CASSLRPSGRAETQYF | TGTGCCAGCAGTCTCCGACCTAGCGGGAGGGCAGAGACCCAGTACTTC
TRBD1 | TRBJ2-7 | TRBV7-9 | many | CASSLLGQGYEQYF | TGTGCCAGCAGCTTACTTGGACAGGGCTACGAGCAGTACTTC
- | TRBJ1-1 | TRBV5-1 | - | CASLTGPGNTEAFF | TGCGCCAGCCTCACAGGACCCGGTAACACTGAAGCTTTCTTT
- | TRBJ2-7 | TRBV18 | many | CASSGADSYEQYF | TGTGCCAGCTCAGGGGCTGACTCCTACGAGCAGTACTTC
- | TRBJ1-3 | TRBV6-1 | few | CASSLFPDSGNTIYF | TGTGCCAGCAGCCTCTTCCCTGACTCTGGAAACACCATATATTTT
- | TRBJ1-5 | TRBV6-1 | - | CASNRVGTPSNQPQHF | TGTGCCAGCAACCGTGTTGGGACCCCTAGCAATCAGCCCCAGCATTTT
- | TRBJ1-4 | TRBV15 | many | CATSRVATNEKLFF | TGTGCCACCAGCAGAGTGGCGACTAATGAAAAACTGTTTTTT
TRBD2 | TRBJ2-1 | TRBV12-5 | many | CASGGLEQFF | TGTGCTAGTGGGGGACTAGAGCAGTTCTTC
- | TRBJ1-1 | TRBV7-9 | many | CASSALHGESEAFF | TGTGCCAGCAGCGCTCTACACGGGGAGAGTGAAGCTTTCTTT
TRBD1 | TRBJ2-5 | TRBV11-1 | many | CASGPGGPQETQYF | TGTGCCAGCGGACCAGGGGGCCCACAAGAGACCCAGTACTTC
TRBD2 | TRBJ2-1 | TRBV5-1 | many | CASSLAAGVDNEQFF | TGCGCCAGCAGCTTAGCAGCGGGAGTCGACAATGAGCAGTTCTTC
TRBD2 | TRBJ2-3 | TRBV12-5 | few | CASGPTLAGAPDTQYF | TGTGCTAGTGGTCCTACCCTAGCGGGAGCCCCAGATACGCAGTATTTT
- | TRBJ2-1 | TRBV6-1 | - | CASRKTGRSYNEQFF | TGTGCCAGCAGGAAGACAGGCCGCTCCTACAATGAGCAGTTCTTC
- | TRBJ2-1 | TRBV18 | many | CASSPGGNNEQFF | TGTGCCAGCTCACCGGGGGGAAACAATGAGCAGTTCTTC
- | TRBJ1-5 | TRBV12-5 | many | CASGLVNQPQHF | TGTGCTAGTGGTTTGGTTAATCAGCCCCAGCATTTT
- | TRBJ2-1 | TRBV30 | many | CAWSGGEQFF | TGTGCCTGGAGTGGGGGTGAGCAGTTCTTC
- | TRBJ2-5 | TRBV4-1 | - | CASSQPRDLRETRYF | TGCGCCAGCAGCCAACCCAGGGACTTACGGGAGACCCGGTACTTC
- | TRBJ2-6 | TRBV27 | few | CATYRAGGANVLTF | TGTGCCACCTACCGCGCCGGAGGAGCCAACGTCCTGACTTTC
- | TRBJ2-3 | TRBV9 | - | CASSKGLSSTDTQYF | TGTGCCAGCAGCAAAGGACTGTCTAGCACGGATACGCAGTATTTT
TRBD2 | TRBJ2-7 | TRBV10-3 | many | CATEALSGRHYEQYF | TGTGCCACAGAGGCTCTGAGCGGGAGGCACTACGAGCAGTACTTC
- | TRBJ2-2 | TRBV7-9 | - | CASRRTDLAGTGELFF | TGTGCCAGCAGAAGGACAGACCTCGCCGGGACCGGGGAGCTGTTTTTT
- | TRBJ1-6 | TRBV6-5 | - | CASSYSFRHALHF | TGTGCCAGCAGTTACTCGTTTCGACATGCCCTCCACTTT
TRBD1 | TRBJ2-7 | TRBV3-1 | many | CASSQKDRGDYEQYF | TGTGCCAGCAGCCAGAAAGACAGGGGAGACTACGAGCAGTACTTC
- | TRBJ2-2 | TRBV2 | many | CASSEGTRTGELFF | TGTGCCAGCAGTGAAGGGACACGCACCGGGGAGCTGTTTTTT
- | TRBJ2-5 | TRBV7-2 | few | CASSLLSGQTQETQYF | TGTGCCAGCAGCTTACTCTCGGGGCAGACACAAGAGACCCAGTACTTC
TRBD1 | TRBJ2-5 | TRBV28 | many | CASRGQGRQETQYF | TGTGCCAGCAGGGGACAGGGGCGACAAGAGACCCAGTACTTC
- | TRBJ1-3 | TRBV14 | - | CASSQVLGARFGNTIYF | TGTGCCAGCAGCCAAGTCTTGGGGGCGCGTTTCGGAAACACCATATATTTT
TRBD2 | TRBJ2-7 | TRBV5-8 | few | CASSSRSSGRDYEQYF | TGTGCCAGCAGCTCCAGATCTAGCGGACGGGACTACGAGCAGTACTTC
- | TRBJ1-3 | TRBV4-2 | - | CASSQDGPGSYGNTIYF | TGTGCCAGCAGCCAAGATGGGCCGGGTTCATATGGAAACACCATATATTTT
TRBD1 | TRBJ1-1 | TRBV7-2 | few | CASSLDGTGVNTEAFF | TGTGCCAGCAGCTTGGATGGGACAGGGGTGAACACTGAAGCTTTCTTT
TRBD2 | TRBJ2-7 | TRBV13 | - | CASSLGGGGLAGSYEQYF | TGTGCCAGCAGCTTAGGAGGGGGGGGACTAGCGGGGTCCTACGAGCAGTACTTC
TRBD2 | TRBJ2-1 | TRBV27 | - | CASWRGTSSYNEQFF | TGTGCCAGCTGGCGGGGGACGAGCTCCTACAATGAGCAGTTCTTC
- | TRBJ2-7 | TRBV27 | - | CASSFSVAAYYEQYF | TGTGCCAGCAGTTTTTCGGTAGCGGCATACTACGAGCAGTACTTC
TRBD1 | TRBJ2-3 | TRBV2 | many | CASSEMGTGGTDTQYF | TGTGCCAGCAGTGAAATGGGGACAGGAGGCACAGATACGCAGTATTTT
- | TRBJ2-3 | TRBV11-2 | - | CASSTHLSSSTDTQYF | TGTGCCAGCAGCACCCACTTATCCTCTAGCACAGATACGCAGTATTTT
TRBD2 | TRBJ2-7 | TRBV28 | few | CASSLVSSGTTYEQYF | TGTGCCAGCAGTTTAGTATCTAGCGGGACAACCTACGAGCAGTACTTC
- | TRBJ1-2 | TRBV3-1 | many | CASRGTYGYTF | TGTGCCAGCAGAGGAACCTATGGCTACACCTTC
TRBD2 | TRBJ2-1 | TRBV29-1 | - | CSVGRLAGGGGEQFF | TGCAGCGTCGGACGGCTAGCGGGAGGGGGGGGTGAGCAGTTCTTC
TRBD1 | TRBJ1-1 | TRBV6-1 | many | CASSTQTGKSTEAFF | TGTGCCAGCAGTACGCAGACAGGGAAATCAACTGAAGCTTTCTTT
TRBD1 | TRBJ1-6 | TRBV6-2/TRBV6-3 | - | CASSYTTGQVNSPLHF | TGTGCCAGCAGTTATACGACGGGACAGGTTAATTCACCCCTCCACTTT
- | TRBJ2-3 | TRBV5-1 | few | CASSPTSPQGDTQYF | TGCGCCAGCAGCCCCACCTCCCCCCAGGGGGATACGCAGTATTTT
TRBD1 | TRBJ1-4 | TRBV2 | few | CASKSQGDANEKLFF | TGTGCCAGCAAAAGCCAGGGGGACGCTAATGAAAAACTGTTTTTT
TRBD1 | TRBJ2-7 | TRBV27 | - | CASRLTGDWLLYYEQYF | TGTGCCAGCAGGTTGACAGGGGATTGGCTACTATACTACGAGCAGTACTTC
- | TRBJ2-1 | TRBV14 | few | CASSPLPSRRLNEQFF | TGTGCCAGCAGCCCGCTACCCTCTAGGAGACTCAATGAGCAGTTCTTC
TRBD1 | TRBJ1-2 | TRBV19 | - | CASSGRDSNYGYTF | TGTGCCAGTAGTGGAAGGGACAGCAACTATGGCTACACCTTC
TRBD2 | TRBJ2-1 | TRBV10-3 | many | CATIRTSSGYEQFF | TGTGCCACCATTCGGACTAGCTCTGGGTATGAGCAGTTCTTC
TRBD2 | TRBJ2-1 | TRBV2 | many | CASEASGNLNEQFF | TGTGCCAGCGAGGCCAGCGGGAATTTGAATGAGCAGTTCTTC
- | TRBJ1-5 | TRBV19 | few | CASSIPPGNQPQHF | TGTGCCAGTAGCATTCCCCCTGGCAATCAGCCCCAGCATTTT